The 22 T cell receptor beta chains below all came from one sample that was sequenced in a study of cytomegalovirus exposure and HLA in healthy donors. The PCR contained 60 Vbeta and 13 Jbeta primers. The assay was immunoSEQ multiplex PCR, and TCRdb's table has in-frame clones only and misses some. In the table there are about 76,000 clones, under 80% of which are singletons. The specimen was PBMCs. The receptors were sampled from a male donor in good health and CMV-seropositive.

The rearrangement joins TRBV2 to TRBJ2-5; D uncertain. CDR3 size: 15 residues. The germline CDR1 and CDR2 sequences are SNHLY and FYNNEI. Trimming shortened V by 7 bases and J by 0 bases, and 15 bases separated the two germline ends. Here the CDR3 reads CASKIRKAYQETQYF. DNA for the CDR3: TGTGCCAGCAAGATCCGCAAAGCTTACCAAGAGACCCAGTACTTC.

This chain uses TRBV29-1 with TRBJ2-3, with 8 bases identical to TRBD2. Germline values: CDR1 SQVTM, CDR2 ANQGSEA. This CDR3 contains 15 residues. Trimming took 0 bases from V and 4 from J; bases not matched to a gene: 6. The chain's CDR3 is CSVEDHGLAPDTQYF. In DNA form, the CDR3 reads TGCAGCGTTGAAGATCACGGACTAGCCCCAGATACGCAGTATTTT.

The V gene is TRBV6-5, the J gene TRBJ1-1; no reliable D call. The length of the CDR3 is 15 residues. V lost 7 bases, J lost 0 bases, and 15 bases lay in between. Germline lookup yields CDR1 MNHEY and CDR2 SVGAGI. The CDR3 nucleotides read TGTGCCAGCACCGCCTCTCACAGCATGAACACTGAAGCTTTCTTT. This encodes CASTASHSMNTEAFF.

This clone has more than one count but fewer than ten. This chain uses TRBV27 with TRBJ1-6; 9 nucleotides agree with TRBD1. This CDR3 contains 14 residues. J gave up 9 bases and V 4 bases, and 4 bases lay outside the gene matches. Per the germline V gene, CDR1 is MNHEY and CDR2 is SMNVEV (reference sequence). The CDR3 loop reads CASSWGTGISPLHF. CDR3 DNA sequence: TGTGCCAGCAGTTGGGGGACAGGGATTTCACCCCTCCACTTT.

The V and J genes are TRBV19 and TRBJ1-5; no clear D gene. Germline V CDR1 and CDR2: LNHDA, SQIVND (reference sequence). This CDR3 has 13 residues. V dropped 4 bases and J dropped 6 bases, with 10 bases sitting between them. CDR3 loop: CASSNVGLQPQHF. The CDR3 nucleotides read TGTGCCAGTAGTAATGTTGGGCTTCAGCCCCAGCATTTT. The full variable domain, completed using reference TRBV19 and TRBJ1-5, is DGGITQSPKYLFRKEGQNVTLSCEQNLNHDAMYWYRQDPGQGLRLIYYSQIVNDFQKGDIAEGYSVSREKKESFPLTVTSAQKNPTAFYLCASSNVGLQPQHFGDGTRLSIL.

The rearrangement uses TRBV7-9 and TRBJ2-1; 10 bases agree with TRBD2. The CDR3 has 15 amino acids. Per the germline V gene, CDR1 is SEHNR and CDR2 is FQNEAQ (reference sequence). J lost 6 bases, V lost 1 base, and 3 bases had no gene match. CDR3 sequence reads: CASSLDGTSANEQFF. DNA of the CDR3: TGTGCCAGCAGCTTAGACGGGACTAGCGCCAATGAGCAGTTCTTC.

The CDR3 is CASSPDRAQFNQPQHF. The CDR3 nucleotides read TGTGCCAGCAGCCCGGACAGGGCCCAATTCAATCAGCCCCAGCATTTT. V and J are TRBV7-9 and TRBJ1-5, with 8 bases that match TRBD1. The germline V gene has CDR1 SEHNR and CDR2 FQNEAQ (reference sequence). With 5 bases clipped from V and 3 bases from J, the junction kept 9 bases outside the gene matches. This CDR3 comprises 16 residues.

The chain uses TRBV5-1 and TRBJ2-5; maybe TRBD1 (6 bases). Germline V gene lookup returns CDR1 SGHRS and CDR2 YFSETQ. This CDR3 has 12 amino acids. V was pared by 3 bases and J by 9 bases, with 12 bases between. The CDR3 DNA reads as TGCGCCAGCAGCTGGGAACAGGGACCCCAGTACTTC. This codes for CASSWEQGPQYF. The full variable domain, rest sourced from reference TRBV5-1 and TRBJ2-5, is KAGVTQTPRYLIKTRGQQVTLSCSPISGHRSVSWYQQTPGQGLQFLFEYFSETQRNKGNFPGRFSGRQFSNSRSEMNVSTLELGDSALYLCASSWEQGPQYFGPGTRLLVL.

The gene calls are TRBV7-8 and TRBJ2-2, with 12 nucleotides matching TRBD2. Per germline, CDR1 SGHVS and CDR2 FQNEAQ. The CDR3 runs to 18 residues. V dropped 0 bases and J dropped 9; count of bases not matched to a gene: 11. CDR3: CASSLARLAGGPGWELFF. CDR3 in DNA: TGTGCCAGCAGCTTAGCGAGGCTAGCGGGAGGGCCTGGATGGGAGCTGTTTTTT.

The CDR3 reads CASSPPGQGASEQYF. CDR3 sequence (DNA): TGTGCCAGCAGCCCCCCGGGACAGGGGGCAAGTGAGCAGTACTTC. V is TRBV25-1 and J is TRBJ2-7; 12 positions match TRBD1. This CDR3 comprises 15 residues. Germline V CDR1 and CDR2: MGHDK, SYGVNS. V was pared by 6 bases and J by 7 bases, with 10 bases of the junction left unmatched.

This chain uses TRBV2 with TRBJ2-7; D is perhaps TRBD2 (6 bases). The V and J ends lost 3 bases and 2 bases respectively, with 17 bases between them. CDR3 size: 16 residues. CDR1 and CDR2 from the germline V gene are SNHLY and FYNNEI. The CDR3 here is CASSEGLYLEAYEQYF. CDR3 DNA sequence: TGTGCCAGCAGTGAGGGACTTTACCTCGAGGCCTACGAGCAGTACTTC.

The V and J genes are TRBV13 and TRBJ2-2; D possibly corresponds to TRBD2 (6 bases). The CDR3 is 16 amino acids. CDR1 PRHDT and CDR2 FYEKMQ come from the germline V gene (reference sequence). Trimming took off 5 bases at V and 4 bases at J, with 17 bases between the two ends. CDR3 nucleotides: TGTGCCAGCAGCCCATCCGCGGGGAAGGTCACCGGGGAGCTGTTTTTT. Translation: CASSPSAGKVTGELFF.

A few counts support this clone. The chain employs TRBV5-1 and TRBJ2-2; D is ambiguous. CDR1 and CDR2 (germline): SGHRS, YFSETQ. The CDR3 consists of 15 residues. V lost 7 bases and J lost 1, with 14 bases in between. The DNA for the CDR3 is TGCGCCAGCCGCCAGGTGGCAGGGAACACCGGGGAGCTGTTTTTT. It translates to CASRQVAGNTGELFF. Full variable domain (remainder filled in from reference TRBV5-1 and TRBJ2-2): KAGVTQTPRYLIKTRGQQVTLSCSPISGHRSVSWYQQTPGQGLQFLFEYFSETQRNKGNFPGRFSGRQFSNSRSEMNVSTLELGDSALYLCASRQVAGNTGELFFGEGSRLTVL.

The chain joins TRBV27 to TRBJ2-1; D is undetermined. CDR3 length equals 13 residues. CDR1 MNHEY and CDR2 SMNVEV come from the germline V gene (reference sequence). Trimming left V 2 bases short and J 10 bases short, with 12 bases between. CDR3 sequence reads: CASSLPPGNEQFF. In nucleotides, the CDR3 is TGTGCCAGCAGTTTACCTCCGGGTAACGAGCAGTTCTTC.

Only a few counts were recorded for this clone. The J gene is TRBJ1-4, the V gene TRBV10-1, with 7 bases that match TRBD1. V lost 4 bases, J lost 8 bases, and 19 bases stayed unmatched. The CDR3 is 18 residues long. Germline-derived CDR1 and CDR2 are WNHNN and SYGVQD (reference sequence). The CDR3 region has the DNA TGCGCCAGCAGTGTAGACGACTCGATAAGGGACAGATTGGAAAAACTGTTTTTT. Protein product: CASSVDDSIRDRLEKLFF.

This clone was found a few times. V usage is TRBV19 and J usage is TRBJ2-1, with 8 bases that match TRBD2. The CDR3 is 14 residues long. With 7 bases clipped from V and 4 bases from J, the junction kept 6 bases outside the gene matches. Germline V gene data show CDR1 as LNHDA and CDR2 as SQIVND (reference sequence). The CDR3 bases are TGTGCCAGTACCCGGCGGGGGGATTACAATGAGCAGTTCTTC. It specifies CASTRRGDYNEQFF.

This clone turned up a few times. The chain combines TRBV6-1 with TRBJ2-5; D is ambiguous. The CDR3 is 13 residues long. The V end lost 5 bases, the J end lost 6 bases, and 13 bases lay between the germline ends. Germline values: CDR1 MNHNS, CDR2 SASEGT. The CDR3 DNA reads TGTGCCAGCAGTCCTAGTAGTCGGAAGACCCAGTACTTC. Translating gives CASSPSSRKTQYF.

J is TRBJ1-1 and V is TRBV18; D is uncertain. V lost 3 bases, J lost 5 bases, and 10 bases lay in between. In germline, CDR1 is KGHSH, CDR2 LQKENI. The CDR3 is 13 residues long. The CDR3 DNA is TGTGCCAGCTCACCCCGGTTCTCGACTGAAGCTTTCTTT. Its translation is CASSPRFSTEAFF.

In DNA form, the CDR3 reads TGTGCCAGCAGCTCGAATGGGCCGGAGCCCCAGCATTTT. It is translated as CASSSNGPEPQHF. The V gene is TRBV7-9, the J gene TRBJ1-5; D remains ambiguous. The CDR3 contains 13 residues. V gave up 4 bases and J gave up 8 bases, with 12 bases separating them. In germline, CDR1 is SEHNR, CDR2 FQNEAQ (reference sequence).

This clone was counted a single time. The chain recombines TRBV12-5 with TRBJ2-7; 8 nucleotides line up with TRBD1. This CDR3 spans 18 amino acids. Trimming took 2 bases from V and 1 from J; bases not matched to a gene: 13. Germline V gene data show CDR1 as LGHNT and CDR2 as FRNRAP. The CDR3: CASGLPLTGAPLSYEQYF. CDR3 nucleotide sequence: TGTGCTAGTGGTTTGCCTTTGACAGGGGCGCCCCTGTCCTACGAGCAGTACTTC.

A few counts support this clone. The chain joins TRBV30 to TRBJ2-1; 13 positions agree with TRBD2. Germline V gene lookup returns CDR1 GTSNPN and CDR2 SVGIG (reference sequence). The CDR3 contains 15 residues. V gave up 3 bases and J gave up 8 bases; unmatched junction bases: 7. In nucleotides, the CDR3 is TGTGCCTGGAGACGAGGACTAGCGGGAGTTTATGAGCAGTTCTTC. Its protein is CAWRRGLAGVYEQFF. The variable domain in full, completed from reference TRBV30 and TRBJ2-1, reads SQTIHQWPATLVQPVGSPLSLECTVEGTSNPNLYWYRQAAGRGLQLLFYSVGIGQISSEVPQNLSASRPQDRQFILSSKKLLLSDSGFYLCAWRRGLAGVYEQFFGPGTRLTVL.

The chain links TRBV27 to TRBJ2-7; 8 bases match TRBD1. The CDR3 contains 15 residues. V lost 5 bases, J lost 3 bases, and 9 bases stayed unmatched. The germline V gene has CDR1 MNHEY and CDR2 SMNVEV (reference sequence). CDR3 region: CASSKKQGDVYEQYF. DNA for the CDR3: TGTGCCAGCAGTAAAAAACAGGGGGATGTCTACGAGCAGTACTTC.